This TCR beta chain was identified in a study of glioma-infiltrating T cells. The germline gives CDR1 MDHEN, CDR2 SYDVKM. The CDR3 is 17 residues long. The trim removed 0 bases at V and 0 bases at J, leaving 5 bases unmatched. This clonotype showed up many times. Its target is unknown. Study findings and constraints: Non-neoplastic patients had below-expected tissue-blood divergence, while all gliomas exceeded expectation.

TCR alpha and beta CDR3 regions were amplified from RNA using iRepertoire nested multiplex PCR. TCRdb ran MiXCR on the multiplex PCR reads and lists one entry per CDR3 protein. The repertoire consists of some 110,000 distinct CDR3 sequences, with 20% to 25% occurring once and the leading ten covering approximately 14%. Source material: glioma tissue, nonneoplastic brain tissue, or PBMCs (not recorded which). This chain connects TRBV28 to TRBJ1-5; 7 positions agree with TRBD1. The receptor's source is a human donor with low-grade glioma or glioblastoma, undergoing nonglioma brain surgery, or in good health (not recorded which). The CDR3 spells CASSLWKTGSSNQPQHF. CDR3 sequence (DNA): TGTGCCAGCAGTTTATGGAAGACAGGGTCTAGCAATCAGCCCCAGCATTTT. Together with reference TRBV28 and TRBJ1-5, the CDR3 gives the full variable domain: DVKVTQSSRYLVKRTGEKVFLECVQDMDHENMFWYRQDPGLGLRLIYFSYDVKMKEKGDIPEGYSVSREKKERFSLILESASTNQTSMYLCASSLWKTGSSNQPQHFGDGTRLSIL.